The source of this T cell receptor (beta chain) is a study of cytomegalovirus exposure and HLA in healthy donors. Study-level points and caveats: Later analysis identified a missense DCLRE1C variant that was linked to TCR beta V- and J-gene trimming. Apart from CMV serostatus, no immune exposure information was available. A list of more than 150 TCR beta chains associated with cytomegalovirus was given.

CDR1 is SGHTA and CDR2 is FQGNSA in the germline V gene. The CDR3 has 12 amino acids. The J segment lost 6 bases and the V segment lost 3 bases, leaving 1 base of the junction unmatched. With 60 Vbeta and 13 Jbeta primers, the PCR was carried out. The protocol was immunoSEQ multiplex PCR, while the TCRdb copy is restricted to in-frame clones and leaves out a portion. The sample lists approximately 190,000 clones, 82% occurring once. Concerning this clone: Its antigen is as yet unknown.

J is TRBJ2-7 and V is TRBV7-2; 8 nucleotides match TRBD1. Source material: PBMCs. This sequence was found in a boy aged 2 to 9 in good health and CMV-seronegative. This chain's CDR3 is CASSLDRAEQYF. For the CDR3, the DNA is TGTGCCAGCAGCTTGGACAGGGCCGAGCAGTACTTC.